This is a list of T cell receptor beta chains from one sample in a study of blood T cell repertoires in COVID-19. Some clones are missing from TCRdb's copy, which holds only in-frame ones; the method was immunoSEQ multiplex PCR. The data hold 300,000 to 400,000 clones, with around 87% observed a single time. The specimen was peripheral blood. The receptors stem from a woman between 50 and 59 years old with COVID-19, enrolled during active disease. Each CDR3 is given with its conserved first and last residue. A D gene is named only where the DNA matches it firmly. Part of the rows lack a size; the others show once, few, many or a class for expanded clones.

v_gene	abundance	j_gene	d_gene	CDR3nt	CDR3aa
TRBV5-1	.	TRBJ2-7	.	TGCGCCAGCAGCTTGGGAACACGCTACGAGCAGTACTTC	CASSLGTRYEQYF
TRBV11-3	.	TRBJ2-5	TRBD2	TGTGCCAGCAGCAAAGTCGTTCTAGCGGGCCAAAAAGAGACCCAGTACTTC	CASSKVVLAGQKETQYF
TRBV9	.	TRBJ2-2	TRBD2	TGTGCCAGCAGCTTGGGACTAGCGGGAGTTTCGGGGGAGCTGTTTTTT	CASSLGLAGVSGELFF
TRBV27	.	TRBJ2-7	TRBD1	TGTGCCAGCAGTGAACGACAGGGGGAGCAGTACTTC	CASSERQGEQYF
TRBV30	.	TRBJ1-5	.	TGTGCCCGAGCCGAAGGGGCTAATCAGCCCCAGCATTTT	CARAEGANQPQHF
TRBV1	.	TRBJ2-7	.	TGCACCAGCAGCCAAGATTACGGTGAGCAGCGGTACTACGAGCAGTACTTC	CTSSQDYGEQRYYEQYF
TRBV7-2	.	TRBJ2-5	TRBD2	TGTGCCAGCAGCCGGTCCGGGGGGGCTCGGGAGACCCAGTACTTC	CASSRSGGARETQYF
TRBV3-1/TRBV3-2	.	TRBJ1-3	.	TGTGCCAGCAGCCAGTATACGAGCTCTGGAAACACCATATATTTT	CASSQYTSSGNTIYF
TRBV3-1/TRBV3-2	.	TRBJ2-3	TRBD2	TGTGCCAGCAGCCAACTAGCGGGGGTCACAGATACGCAGTATTTT	CASSQLAGVTDTQYF
TRBV4-2	.	TRBJ2-5	.	TGTGCCAGCAGCCCCACCCGGCGACAGATACAAGAGACCCAGTACTTC	CASSPTRRQIQETQYF
TRBV25-1	.	TRBJ2-7	TRBD2	TGTGCCAGCAGTGGGTCGGGGGGGGCGTACGAGCAGTACTTC	CASSGSGGAYEQYF
TRBV5-1	.	TRBJ2-7	TRBD1	TGCGCCAGCAGCTTGCTCCGGACAGGGGGCGCCGCCTACGAGCAGTACTTC	CASSLLRTGGAAYEQYF
TRBV13	.	TRBJ2-1	TRBD2	TGTGCCAGCCGACTAGCGGGAGGGAATTACAATGAGCAGTTCTTC	CASRLAGGNYNEQFF
TRBV18	.	TRBJ2-1	.	TGTGCCAGCTCACCACCGTCTGCGGGAACTTACAATGAGCAGTTCTTC	CASSPPSAGTYNEQFF
TRBV23-1	few	TRBJ1-2	TRBD1	TGCGCCAGCAGTCAATCGCGACAGGGCGGCTATGGCTACACCTTC	CASSQSRQGGYGYTF
TRBV27	once	TRBJ2-2	TRBD2	TGTGCCAGCACTAGGGGACAGGGTGTACTAGCGGGAGGTCTTGGGGAGCTGTTTTTT	CASTRGQGVLAGGLGELFF
TRBV18	.	TRBJ2-3	TRBD2	TGTGCCAGCTCACTCTCGGCTAGCGGGAGGACAGATACGCAGTATTTT	CASSLSASGRTDTQYF
TRBV10-3	.	TRBJ1-6	TRBD1	TGTGCCATCAGGGACAGGGAATCTTCACCCCTCCACTTT	CAIRDRESSPLHF
TRBV18	.	TRBJ1-5	.	TGTGCCAGCTCACCGATTGACAGGCGGTATAGCAATCAGCCCCAGCATTTT	CASSPIDRRYSNQPQHF
TRBV27	.	TRBJ2-7	.	TGTGCCAGCAGGACCAAGACCATAGCGGAGGGGAACTACGAGCAGTACTTC	CASRTKTIAEGNYEQYF
TRBV18	.	TRBJ2-1	.	TGTGCCAGCTCACCACGCAGGAATGAGCAGTTCTTC	CASSPRRNEQFF
TRBV19	.	TRBJ1-2	.	TGTGCCAGTAGCTTAACAGAATTCTATGGCTACACCTTC	CASSLTEFYGYTF
TRBV5-6	.	TRBJ2-1	TRBD2	TGTGCCAGCAGCATAAGCGGGAGGGCCTCTTACAATGAGCAGTTCTTC	CASSISGRASYNEQFF
TRBV4-2	.	TRBJ2-5	TRBD2	TGTGCCAGCAGTTCCCTCGGGGGGGGAATCCAAGAGACCCAGTACTTC	CASSSLGGGIQETQYF
TRBV2	.	TRBJ2-3	TRBD1	TGTGCCAGCAGGGACAGGGGCCATACGCAGTATTTT	CASRDRGHTQYF
TRBV24-1	.	TRBJ1-2	TRBD1	TGTGCCACCAGTGACGGACAGGCTAACTATGGCTACACCTTC	CATSDGQANYGYTF